A single sample is the source of the 16 T cell receptor beta chains below, sequenced in a study of T cell responses to AZD1222 COVID-19 vaccine. Clones were sequenced by immunoSEQ multiplex PCR, and TCRdb holds only the in-frame ones, with some missing. The data contain approximately 80,000 clones, 85% to 90% of them singletons. Sequenced here: peripheral blood, sampled on day 0 of AZD1222 vaccination. The receptor source for this set is an adult in good health.

The V call is TRBV7-2, the J call TRBJ2-1; TRBD2 matches at 9 bases. With 1 base clipped from V and 2 bases from J, the junction kept 12 bases outside the gene matches. CDR3 size: 19 residues. The germline CDR1 and CDR2 sequences are SGHTA and FQGNSA. The CDR3 nucleotides read TGTGCCAGCAGCTTAGGGCTCCGATTAGCGGGAGCCACCTACAATGAGCAGTTCTTC. Protein product: CASSLGLRLAGATYNEQFF.

The chain combines TRBV7-2 with TRBJ2-1; D is ambiguous. Germline CDR1 and CDR2: SGHTA and FQGNSA. The ends were cut back, 3 bases at V and 5 bases at J, with 17 bases in the middle. The CDR3 covers 16 residues. The CDR3 bases are TGTGCCAGCAGCTTTTATAGGATGACCCACAACAATGAGCAGTTCTTC. Residues: CASSFYRMTHNNEQFF.

CDR3 DNA sequence: TGTGCCACCAGCAGAGATTCGTGGAGGGCAGAGACCCAGTACTTC. Amino acids: CATSRDSWRAETQYF. The gene calls are TRBV15 and TRBJ2-5, with D perhaps TRBD2 (6 bases). CDR1 and CDR2 from the germline V gene are LNHNV and YYDKDF (reference sequence). V was trimmed by 0 bases and J by 4 bases, leaving 12 bases between them. The CDR3 consists of 15 residues. Using reference TRBV15 and TRBJ2-5 for the parts outside the CDR3, the full variable domain is DAMVIQNPRYQVTQFGKPVTLSCSQTLNHNVMYWYQQKSSQAPKLLFHYYDKDFNNEADTPDNFQSRRPNTSFCFLDIRSPGLGDTAMYLCATSRDSWRAETQYFGPGTRLLVL.

The chain recombines TRBV15 with TRBJ2-2, with TRBD1 matching 7 bases. Trimming cost V 2 bases and J 3 bases; bases outside gene matches: 6. This CDR3 is 16 amino acids long. Germline-derived CDR1 and CDR2 are LNHNV and YYDKDF (reference sequence). The CDR3 DNA reads as TGTGCCACCAGCAGACTTGACAGGGTGTACACCGGGGAGCTGTTTTTT. It yields the protein CATSRLDRVYTGELFF.

V and J are TRBV7-9 and TRBJ1-2; D is unresolved. The V end lost 3 bases, the J end lost 8 bases, and 10 bases lay between the germline ends. The length of the CDR3 is 12 residues. CDR1 is SEHNR, CDR2 FQNEAQ, per germline (reference sequence). The CDR3 sequence is CASSLEVEGYTF. The CDR3 DNA sequence: TGTGCCAGCAGCTTGGAAGTGGAGGGCTACACCTTC.

The chain links TRBV4-1 to TRBJ2-5, with 9 bases identical to TRBD2. The CDR3 loop spans 16 amino acids. In germline, CDR1 is MGHRA, CDR2 YSYEKL. The J segment lost 5 bases and the V segment lost 1 base, leaving 8 bases of the junction unmatched. CDR3 DNA: TGCGCCAGCAGCCAAGGAGGTAGCGGGAGTGGGGAGACCCAGTACTTC. This translates into CASSQGGSGSGETQYF.

This chain connects TRBV9 to TRBJ1-2; 10 positions match TRBD1. After removal of 3 bases from V and 6 bases from J, the junction contained 5 bases not matched to a gene. Germline V gene lookup returns CDR1 SGDLS and CDR2 YYNGEE. The CDR3 totals 14 residues. The CDR3 sequence is CASSGDRGLDGYTF. The CDR3 DNA is TGTGCCAGCAGCGGGGACAGGGGTCTTGATGGCTACACCTTC.

The chain combines TRBV5-6 with TRBJ2-7, with D possibly being TRBD2 (5 bases). CDR1 and CDR2 (germline): SGHDT, YYEEEE. Trimming cost V 0 bases and J 2 bases, with 15 bases left between them. CDR3 size: 16 residues. The chain's CDR3 is CASSLVGRAGAYEQYF. Here the CDR3 DNA reads TGTGCCAGCAGCTTGGTAGGGCGGGCAGGAGCCTACGAGCAGTACTTC.

This chain joins TRBV28 and TRBJ1-2; 9 bases line up with TRBD1. The CDR3 loop spans 14 amino acids. The junction had 3 bases not matched to a gene; V was cut back by 5 bases and J by 2 bases. CDR1 and CDR2 from the germline V gene are MDHEN and SYDVKM. CDR3 nucleotides: TGTGCCAGCAGTCTGACAGGGGGAAACTATGGCTACACCTTC. Amino acid sequence: CASSLTGGNYGYTF.

The chain has TRBV28 and TRBJ2-7, with D maybe TRBD2 (7 bases). Germline V gene data show CDR1 as MDHEN and CDR2 as SYDVKM. Trimming pared 6 bases from V and 5 bases from J, leaving 17 bases between. CDR3 length equals 14 residues. The CDR3 coding sequence is TGTGCCAGCAGGTGGGAGGGGGGTTGGAACGAGCAGTACTTC. Protein sequence: CASRWEGGWNEQYF.

The genes are TRBV28 and TRBJ2-7, with no clear D. V was pared by 6 bases and J by 0 bases, with 18 bases between. CDR1 and CDR2 (germline): MDHEN, SYDVKM. CDR3 length: 16 amino acids. CDR3 DNA: TGTGCCAGCAGCCCAGAGGAGCTCCTCCACTCCTACGAGCAGTACTTC. Its translation: CASSPEELLHSYEQYF.

The chain is built from TRBV9 and TRBJ2-7; 8 bases agree with TRBD2. The CDR3 sequence is 15 residues long. With 4 bases clipped from V and 6 bases from J, the junction kept 12 bases outside the gene matches. Germline CDR1 is SGDLS and CDR2 is YYNGEE. The CDR3 DNA follows: TGTGCCAGCAGCCCCCCCCAAGCGGGGGTGAGCGAGCAGTACTTC. Encoded protein: CASSPPQAGVSEQYF.

The chain joins TRBV5-1 to TRBJ2-7; a possible D gene is TRBD1 (6 bases). Germline CDR1 is SGHRS and CDR2 is YFSETQ. This CDR3 has 12 amino acids. Trimming pared 3 bases from V and 4 bases from J, leaving 8 bases between. The CDR3 is CASSSQGYEQYF. The CDR3 nucleotides read TGCGCCAGCAGCTCACAGGGATACGAGCAGTACTTC.

The rearrangement joins TRBV28 to TRBJ1-2; D call uncertain. The CDR3 length is 15 residues. In germline, CDR1 is MDHEN, CDR2 SYDVKM. Trimming cost V 4 bases and J 4 bases, with 16 bases left between them. The CDR3 here is CASSSPDGVSYGYTF. The CDR3 nucleotides are TGTGCCAGCAGTTCCCCGGACGGAGTAAGCTATGGCTACACCTTC.

The rearrangement links TRBV19 to TRBJ1-1; 7 bases map to TRBD1. This CDR3 has 14 amino acids. From germline, CDR1 is LNHDA and CDR2 SQIVND (reference sequence). V trimming: 6 bases; J trimming: 4 bases; junction bases outside the gene matches: 8. CDR3 sequence: CASRPTSGGTEAFF. In DNA form, the CDR3 reads TGTGCCAGTAGGCCAACTTCAGGGGGCACTGAAGCTTTCTTT.

The CDR3 loop reads CASSPRLADYNEQFF. The CDR3 DNA reads as TGTGCCAGCAGCCCAAGACTAGCGGATTACAATGAGCAGTTCTTC. The rearrangement joins TRBV7-8 to TRBJ2-1; TRBD2 aligns across 9 bases. V gave up 5 bases and J gave up 4 bases; unmatched junction bases: 6. Germline lookup yields CDR1 SGHVS and CDR2 FQNEAQ. The CDR3 length is 15 residues. Using reference TRBV7-8 and TRBJ2-1 for the parts outside the CDR3, the full variable domain is GAGVSQSPRYKVAKRGQDVALRCDPISGHVSLFWYQQALGQGPEFLTYFQNEAQLDKSGLPSDRFFAERPEGSVSTLKIQRTQQEDSAVYLCASSPRLADYNEQFFGPGTRLTVL.